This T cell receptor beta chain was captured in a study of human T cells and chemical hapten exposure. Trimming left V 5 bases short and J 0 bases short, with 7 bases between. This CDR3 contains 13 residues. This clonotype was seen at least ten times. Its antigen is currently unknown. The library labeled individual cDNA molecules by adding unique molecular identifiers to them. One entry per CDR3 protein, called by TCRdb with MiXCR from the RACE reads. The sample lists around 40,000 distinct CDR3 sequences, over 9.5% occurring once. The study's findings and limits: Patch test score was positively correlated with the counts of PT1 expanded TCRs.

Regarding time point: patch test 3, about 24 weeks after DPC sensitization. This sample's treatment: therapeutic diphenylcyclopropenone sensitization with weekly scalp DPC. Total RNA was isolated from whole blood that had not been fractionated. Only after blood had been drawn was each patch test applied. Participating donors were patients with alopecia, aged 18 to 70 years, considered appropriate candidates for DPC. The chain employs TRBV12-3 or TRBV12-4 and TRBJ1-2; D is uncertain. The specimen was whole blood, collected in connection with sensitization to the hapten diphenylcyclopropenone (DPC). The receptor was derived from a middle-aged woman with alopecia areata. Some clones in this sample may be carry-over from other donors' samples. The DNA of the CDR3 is TGTGCCAGCAGTCGAGAGACTAACTATGGCTACACCTTC. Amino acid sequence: CASSRETNYGYTF.